A selection of T cell receptor beta chains follows, all from one sample in a study of OX40 agonist ivuxolimab in advanced cancers. Data came from immunoSEQ multiplex PCR; TCRdb stores just in-frame clones and leaves some out. The data show roughly 71,000 clones, with 75% to 90% seen just once and roughly 0.8% held by the top ten. Source: CD4+ or CD8+ T cells sorted from blood, taken in a trial of the OX40 agonist ivuxolimab. Source of these receptors: an adult with an advanced solid tumor such as melanoma, head and neck, liver or kidney cancer. Each CDR3 is given with its conserved first and last residue.

V gene	J gene	CDR3 protein
TRBV7-2	TRBJ2-7	CASSLARAVASYEQYF
TRBV29-1	TRBJ1-4	CSVEDQAGGEKLFF
TRBV18	TRBJ1-6	CASSPPADSTNSPLHF
TRBV2	TRBJ2-7	CASSRTPSSYEQYF
TRBV14	TRBJ1-1	CASSQSTRTEAFF
TRBV7-2	TRBJ2-1	CASSLNMEQFF
TRBV2	TRBJ2-2	CASTGPINTGELFF
TRBV14	TRBJ1-6	CASSGPGTGAFSYNSPLHF
TRBV23-1	TRBJ2-3	CASSQVPCLDTQYF
TRBV5-3	TRBJ1-2	CARSYYYGYTF